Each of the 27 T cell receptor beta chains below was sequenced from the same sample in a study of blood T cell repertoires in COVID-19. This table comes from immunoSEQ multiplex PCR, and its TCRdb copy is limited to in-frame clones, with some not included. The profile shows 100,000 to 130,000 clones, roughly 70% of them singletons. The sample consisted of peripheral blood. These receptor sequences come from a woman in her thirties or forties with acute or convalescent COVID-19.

CDR3 region: CASSPSTTRTTNEKLFF. CDR3 nucleotide sequence: TGTGCCAGCAGCCCATCAACGACAAGGACAACTAATGAAAAACTGTTTTTT. The chain recombines TRBV6-4 with TRBJ1-4; no clear D gene. CDR1 and CDR2 from the germline V gene are MRHNA and SNTAGT. The CDR3 runs 17 residues. With 6 bases removed from V and 0 bases from J, the gap between germline ends came to 17 bases.

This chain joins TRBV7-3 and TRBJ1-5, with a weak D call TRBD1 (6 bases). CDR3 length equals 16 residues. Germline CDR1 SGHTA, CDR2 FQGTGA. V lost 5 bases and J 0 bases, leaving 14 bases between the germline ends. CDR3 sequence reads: CASSPKGGYSNQPQHF. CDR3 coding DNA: TGTGCCAGCAGCCCTAAGGGGGGGTATAGCAATCAGCCCCAGCATTTT.

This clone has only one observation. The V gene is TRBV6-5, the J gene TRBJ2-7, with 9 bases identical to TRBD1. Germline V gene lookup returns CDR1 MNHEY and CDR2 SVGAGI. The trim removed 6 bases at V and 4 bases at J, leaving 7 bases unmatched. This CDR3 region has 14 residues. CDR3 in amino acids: CASSPGQGLYEQYF. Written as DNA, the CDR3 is TGTGCCAGCAGCCCGGGACAGGGCCTTTACGAGCAGTACTTC.

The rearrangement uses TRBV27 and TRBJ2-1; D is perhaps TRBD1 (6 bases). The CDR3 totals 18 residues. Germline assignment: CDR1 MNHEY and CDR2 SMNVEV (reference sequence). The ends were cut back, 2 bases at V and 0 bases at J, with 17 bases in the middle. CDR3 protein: CASSLPSGGGASYNEQFF. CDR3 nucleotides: TGTGCCAGCAGTTTACCATCTGGGGGCGGAGCCTCCTACAATGAGCAGTTCTTC.

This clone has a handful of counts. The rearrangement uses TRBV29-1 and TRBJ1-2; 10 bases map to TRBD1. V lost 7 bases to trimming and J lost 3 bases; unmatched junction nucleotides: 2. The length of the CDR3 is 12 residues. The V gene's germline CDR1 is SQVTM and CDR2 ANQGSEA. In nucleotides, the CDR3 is TGCAGCGGAGGACAGGGGGACTATGGCTACACCTTC. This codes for CSGGQGDYGYTF.

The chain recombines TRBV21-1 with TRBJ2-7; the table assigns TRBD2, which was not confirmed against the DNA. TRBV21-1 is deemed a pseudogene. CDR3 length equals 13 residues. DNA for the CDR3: TGTGCCAGCAGCTCACCGGTGAGAGCCGAGCAGTACTTC. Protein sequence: CASSSPVRAEQYF.

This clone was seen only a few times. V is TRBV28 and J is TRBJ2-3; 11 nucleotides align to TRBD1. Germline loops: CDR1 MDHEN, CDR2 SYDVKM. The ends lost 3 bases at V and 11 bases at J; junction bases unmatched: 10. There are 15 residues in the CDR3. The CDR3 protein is CASSFSTSGQGGQYF. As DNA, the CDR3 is TGTGCCAGCAGTTTCTCAACCTCGGGACAGGGGGGGCAGTATTTT.

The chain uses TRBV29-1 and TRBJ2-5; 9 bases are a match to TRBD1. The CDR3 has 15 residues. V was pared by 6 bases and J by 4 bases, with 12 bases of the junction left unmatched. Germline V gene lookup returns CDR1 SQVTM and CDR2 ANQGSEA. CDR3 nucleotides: TGCAGCGTCCAACTACAGGGGGCAAGCCGAGAGACCCAGTACTTC. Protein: CSVQLQGASRETQYF.

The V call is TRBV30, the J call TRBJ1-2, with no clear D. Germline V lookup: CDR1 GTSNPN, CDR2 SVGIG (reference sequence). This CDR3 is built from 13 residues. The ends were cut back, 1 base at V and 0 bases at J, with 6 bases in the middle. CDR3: CAWSATPNYGYTF. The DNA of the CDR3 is TGTGCCTGGAGTGCGACACCTAACTATGGCTACACCTTC.

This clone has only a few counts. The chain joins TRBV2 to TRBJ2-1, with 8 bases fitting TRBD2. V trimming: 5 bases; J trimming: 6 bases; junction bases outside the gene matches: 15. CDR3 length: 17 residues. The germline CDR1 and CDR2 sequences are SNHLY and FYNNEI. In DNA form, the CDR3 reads TGTGCCAGCAGTAAACTTGGGGGCGCGGGGGGCCGCAATGAGCAGTTCTTC. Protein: CASSKLGGAGGRNEQFF.

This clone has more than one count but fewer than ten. The CDR3 region is CASSLGAGTNTGELFF. For the CDR3, the DNA is TGTGCCAGCAGTCTAGGGGCCGGGACAAACACCGGGGAGCTGTTTTTT. The chain recombines TRBV28 with TRBJ2-2; a weak D match, TRBD1 (6 bases). The CDR3 has 16 amino acids. V lost 5 bases to trimming and J lost 2 bases, with 15 bases between them. Germline V gene data show CDR1 as MDHEN and CDR2 as SYDVKM.

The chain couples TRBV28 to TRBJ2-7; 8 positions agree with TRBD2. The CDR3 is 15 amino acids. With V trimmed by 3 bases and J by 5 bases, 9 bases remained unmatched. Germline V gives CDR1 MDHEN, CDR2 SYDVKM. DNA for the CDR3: TGTGCCAGCAGTTTCCGCTTGGGACTAGGCCACGAGCAGTACTTC. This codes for CASSFRLGLGHEQYF.

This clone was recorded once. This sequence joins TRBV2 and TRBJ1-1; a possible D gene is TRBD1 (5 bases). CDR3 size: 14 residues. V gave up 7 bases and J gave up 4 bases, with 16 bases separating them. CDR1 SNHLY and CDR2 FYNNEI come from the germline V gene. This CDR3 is CASTQGAVGTEAFF. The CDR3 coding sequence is TGTGCCAGCACCCAAGGGGCGGTGGGCACTGAAGCTTTCTTT.

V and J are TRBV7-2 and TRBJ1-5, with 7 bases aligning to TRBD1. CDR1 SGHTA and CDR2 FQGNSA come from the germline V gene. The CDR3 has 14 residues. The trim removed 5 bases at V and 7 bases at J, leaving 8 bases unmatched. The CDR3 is CASSPSDREQPQHF. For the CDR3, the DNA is TGTGCCAGCAGCCCTTCCGACAGGGAACAGCCCCAGCATTTT.

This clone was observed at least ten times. CDR3 DNA: TGTGCCAGTAGTCGACAGACACACAACAATGAGCAGTTCTTC. Amino acids: CASSRQTHNNEQFF. This rearrangement joins TRBV19 to TRBJ2-1; D may be TRBD1 (5 bases). This CDR3 region has 14 residues. V was shortened by 5 bases and J by 5 bases, with 13 bases between the two germline ends. Germline CDR1 is LNHDA and CDR2 is SQIVND (reference sequence).

This CDR3 is CASRVPGQALSYEQYF. The CDR3 bases are TGTGCCAGCAGAGTTCCGGGACAGGCTCTTTCCTACGAGCAGTACTTC. The V and J genes are TRBV11-2 and TRBJ2-7; 8 nucleotides match TRBD1. The V and J ends lost 6 bases and 1 base, in that order; junction bases with no gene match: 11. Germline assignment: CDR1 SGHAT and CDR2 FQNNGV. This CDR3 contains 16 residues.

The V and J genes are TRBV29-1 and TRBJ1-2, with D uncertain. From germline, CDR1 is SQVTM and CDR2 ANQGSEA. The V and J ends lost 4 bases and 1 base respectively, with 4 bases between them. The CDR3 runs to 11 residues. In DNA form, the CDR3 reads TGCAGCGTTGGGCATAACTATGGCTACACCTTC. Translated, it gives CSVGHNYGYTF.

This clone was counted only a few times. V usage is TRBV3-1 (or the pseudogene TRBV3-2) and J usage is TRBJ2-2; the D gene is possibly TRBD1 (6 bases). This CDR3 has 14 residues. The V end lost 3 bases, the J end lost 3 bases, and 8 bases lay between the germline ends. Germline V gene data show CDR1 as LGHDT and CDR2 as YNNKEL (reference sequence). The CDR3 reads CASSQGAHTGELFF. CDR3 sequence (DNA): TGTGCCAGCAGCCAGGGGGCTCACACCGGGGAGCTGTTTTTT.

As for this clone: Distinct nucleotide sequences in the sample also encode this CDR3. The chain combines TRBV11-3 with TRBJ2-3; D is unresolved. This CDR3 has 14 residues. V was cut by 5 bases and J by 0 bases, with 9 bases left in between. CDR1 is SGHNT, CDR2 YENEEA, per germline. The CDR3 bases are TGTGCCAGCAGCCCTCTCTCTAGCACAGATACGCAGTATTTT. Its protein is CASSPLSSTDTQYF.

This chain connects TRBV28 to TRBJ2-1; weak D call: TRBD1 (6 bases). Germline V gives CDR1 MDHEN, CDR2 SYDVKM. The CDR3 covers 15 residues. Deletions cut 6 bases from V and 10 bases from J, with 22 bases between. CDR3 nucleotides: TGTGCCAGCAGGACACACCACCGGGACAACGACGAGCAGTTCTTC. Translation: CASRTHHRDNDEQFF.

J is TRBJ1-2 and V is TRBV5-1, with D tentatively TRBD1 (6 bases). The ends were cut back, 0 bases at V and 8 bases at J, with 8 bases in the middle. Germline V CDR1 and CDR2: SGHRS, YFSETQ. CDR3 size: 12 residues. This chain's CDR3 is CASSLDREGYTF. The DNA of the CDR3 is TGCGCCAGCAGCTTGGACAGGGAGGGCTACACCTTC.

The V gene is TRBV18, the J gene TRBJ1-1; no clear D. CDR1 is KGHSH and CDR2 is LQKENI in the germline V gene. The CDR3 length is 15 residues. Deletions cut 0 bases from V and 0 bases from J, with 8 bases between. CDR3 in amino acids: CASSPPQRLNTEAFF. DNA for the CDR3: TGTGCCAGCTCACCACCGCAGCGCTTGAACACTGAAGCTTTCTTT.

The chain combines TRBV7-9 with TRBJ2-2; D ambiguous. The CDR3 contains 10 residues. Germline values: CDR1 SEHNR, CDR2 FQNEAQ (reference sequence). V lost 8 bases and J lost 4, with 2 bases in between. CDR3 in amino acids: CASLTGELFF. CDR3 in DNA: TGTGCCAGCCTCACCGGGGAGCTGTTTTTT. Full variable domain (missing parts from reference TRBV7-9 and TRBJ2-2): DTGVSQNPRHKITKRGQNVTFRCDPISEHNRLYWYRQTLGQGPEFLTYFQNEAQLEKSRLLSDRFSAERPKGSFSTLEIQRTEQGDSAMYLCASLTGELFFGEGSRLTVL.

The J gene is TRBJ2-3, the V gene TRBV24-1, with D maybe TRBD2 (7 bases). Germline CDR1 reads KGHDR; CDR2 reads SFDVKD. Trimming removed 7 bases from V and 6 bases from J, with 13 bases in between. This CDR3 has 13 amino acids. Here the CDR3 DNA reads TGTGCCACCAGGGGGGGGGCTCGGGATACGCAGTATTTT. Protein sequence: CATRGGARDTQYF.

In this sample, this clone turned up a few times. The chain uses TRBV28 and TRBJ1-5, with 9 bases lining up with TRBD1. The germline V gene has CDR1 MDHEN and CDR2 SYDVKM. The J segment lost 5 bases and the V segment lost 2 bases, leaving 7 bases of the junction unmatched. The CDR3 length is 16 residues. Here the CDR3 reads CASSLTGDRGDQPQHF. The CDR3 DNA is TGTGCCAGCAGTTTAACCGGAGACAGGGGGGATCAGCCCCAGCATTTT.

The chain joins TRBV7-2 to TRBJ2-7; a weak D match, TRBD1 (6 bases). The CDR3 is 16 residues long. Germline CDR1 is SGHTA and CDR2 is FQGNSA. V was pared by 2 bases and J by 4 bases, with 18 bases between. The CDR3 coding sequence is TGTGCCAGCAGCTTAATGGTGGACAGACTACGGTACGAGCAGTACTTC. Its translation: CASSLMVDRLRYEQYF.

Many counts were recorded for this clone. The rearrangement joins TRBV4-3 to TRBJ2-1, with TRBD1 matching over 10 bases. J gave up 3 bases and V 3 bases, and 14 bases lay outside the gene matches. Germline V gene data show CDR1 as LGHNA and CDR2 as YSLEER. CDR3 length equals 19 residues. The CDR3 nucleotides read TGCGCCAGCAGCCAGACTGGACTTAGAGGGGACAGGGGCTACAATGAGCAGTTCTTC. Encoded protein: CASSQTGLRGDRGYNEQFF.